These T cell receptor beta chains were read from a single sample in a study of cytotoxic CD8 clonotypes in ibrutinib-treated CLL. TCRdb keeps only in-frame clones here, not all; method: immunoSEQ multiplex PCR. Here the sample spans some 92,000 clones, over 60% being singletons. The sequences come from PBMCs, collected after 24 months of ibrutinib treatment. The receptor set was obtained from a human donor with chronic lymphocytic leukemia. Each CDR3 is given with its conserved first and last residue. The order of the fields is D gene, clone size, V gene, J gene, CDR3 DNA, CDR3 protein. D genes are given only for firm matches. Expanded clones are given a class, and other clones once, few, many or no size at all.

TRBD2	.	TRBV6-5	TRBJ2-5	TGTGCCAGCAGGAGGACTAGGCGAGAGACCCAGTACTTC	CASRRTRRETQYF
.	few	TRBV10-2	TRBJ1-5	TGCGCCAGCAGTGAAAGGGACGGTAGCAATCAGCCCCAGCATTTT	CASSERDGSNQPQHF
.	.	TRBV15	TRBJ1-2	TGTGCCACCAGCACCCGCGAAGGACAGATATATGGCTACACCTTC	CATSTREGQIYGYTF
TRBD2	.	TRBV5-1	TRBJ2-5	TGCGCCAGCAGCTTGGGCAGCGGGGGGCTCCAAGAGACCCAGTACTTC	CASSLGSGGLQETQYF
TRBD2	.	TRBV9	TRBJ2-1	TGTGCCAGCAGCGCTGTTGGGACTAGCCCCTTCGATGAGCAGTTCTTC	CASSAVGTSPFDEQFF
.	.	TRBV28	TRBJ1-1	TGTGCCAGCAGTCCAGGGCGGGGCGCTTTCTTT	CASSPGRGAFF
TRBD2	.	TRBV19	TRBJ2-7	TGTGCCAGTAGTGTTGCTAGCGGGAGTGTTGGTACCTACGAGCAGTACTTC	CASSVASGSVGTYEQYF
TRBD1	.	TRBV5-6	TRBJ2-2	TGTGCCAGCAGCACCAGACAGGGGGCGCGAACCGGGGAGCTGTTTTTT	CASSTRQGARTGELFF
.	.	TRBV21-1	TRBJ1-3	TGTGCCAGCAGCAAAGCACCGGAACAGAAGGGACCTGGAAACACCATATATTTT	CASSKAPEQKGPGNTIYF
TRBD1	.	TRBV28	TRBJ2-7	TGTGCCAGCAGCCGAACCGGGACAGGGAACTACGAGCAGTACTTC	CASSRTGTGNYEQYF
.	.	TRBV5-8	TRBJ2-1	TGTGCCAGCAGCTTGGGCCCGCGATGGCAGTTCTTC	CASSLGPRWQFF
TRBD1	.	TRBV28	TRBJ1-5	TGTGCCAGCAGGTACCTGACAGGGATGGATCAGCCCCAGCATTTT	CASRYLTGMDQPQHF
.	.	TRBV10-2	TRBJ2-3	TGCGCCAGCAGTGAATTAGATACGCAGTATTTT	CASSELDTQYF
.	.	TRBV11-2	TRBJ2-7	TGTGCCAGCAGCTTAATGGGGGGGGACATCCTCTACGAGCAGTACTTC	CASSLMGGDILYEQYF
TRBD2	.	TRBV4-2	TRBJ2-7	TGTGCCAGCAGGAAGACTAGCGGGAGCTACGAGCAGTACTTC	CASRKTSGSYEQYF
.	.	TRBV5-6	TRBJ2-5	TGTGCCAGCAGCTTGACGAGGACGACCCAGTACTTC	CASSLTRTTQYF
TRBD2	.	TRBV28	TRBJ2-7	TGTGCCAGCGCTTTTAGGGCTAGCGGGAGAATCCACGAGCAGTACTTC	CASAFRASGRIHEQYF
TRBD1	.	TRBV11-2	TRBJ2-1	TGTGCCAGCACCGCGCCACCGGGACAGGGTCTAAATGAGCAGTTCTTC	CASTAPPGQGLNEQFF
TRBD2	.	TRBV19	TRBJ2-5	TGTGCCAGTAGTGCAACCCAGCGGGGGTACCAAGAGACCCAGTACTTC	CASSATQRGYQETQYF
.	.	TRBV27	TRBJ1-5	TGTGCCAGCAGTTTATCAGTAAATCAGCCCCAGCATTTT	CASSLSVNQPQHF
.	.	TRBV28	TRBJ2-6	TGTGCCAGCAGCCCAGTTCCTAGCTCTGGGGCCAACGTCCTGACTTTC	CASSPVPSSGANVLTF
.	.	TRBV28	TRBJ2-1	TGTGCCAGCAGTTTAAGCGTACCCGTCTTCTACAATGAGCAGTTCTTC	CASSLSVPVFYNEQFF
.	once	TRBV10-1	TRBJ2-1	TGCGCCAGCAGTGTAGGGCTAGCCGGATTCCGGGGGGAGCAGTTCTTC	CASSVGLAGFRGEQFF
.	.	TRBV5-1	TRBJ1-4	TGCGCCAGCAGCCCCGGAAGTACTAATGAAAAACTGTTTTTT	CASSPGSTNEKLFF
.	once	TRBV10-1	TRBJ2-7	TGCGCCAGCAGTGAGTGGCAGTCTACGGGATCCTACGAGCAGTACTTC	CASSEWQSTGSYEQYF
.	few	TRBV2	TRBJ2-1	TGTGCCAGCAGTGAGGGTCAGGGATCCCGATGGAATGAGCAGTTCTTC	CASSEGQGSRWNEQFF
TRBD1	.	TRBV18	TRBJ1-2	TGTGCCAGCTCACCGAGGACAGGCGAGAGCGGCTATGGCTACACCTTC	CASSPRTGESGYGYTF
.	.	TRBV30	TRBJ2-4	TGTGCCTGGACTCCCCCGGGGCAATTTATGAACTTC	CAWTPPGQFMNF
.	few	TRBV18	TRBJ2-7	TGTGCCAGCTCAGTCGAGACAGATGTCTACGAGCAGTACTTC	CASSVETDVYEQYF
.	.	TRBV4-2	TRBJ2-3	TGTGCCAGCAGCCAAGACGGCTCCGGAAATACATTCCATCCTTCAGATACGCAGTATTTT	CASSQDGSGNTFHPSDTQYF
.	.	TRBV14	TRBJ1-1	TGTGCCAGCAGCCAAGGTGGGTGGGGAAAGGGCACTGAAGCTTTCTTT	CASSQGGWGKGTEAFF
TRBD1	.	TRBV4-1	TRBJ2-5	TGCGCCAGCAGCCAAGGTTCCCGCCGGGACAGGGGGCATGAGACCCAGTACTTC	CASSQGSRRDRGHETQYF
TRBD1	.	TRBV5-4	TRBJ1-2	TGTGCCAGCAGCTACCGGGACAGAAATAACTATGGCTACACCTTC	CASSYRDRNNYGYTF
.	.	TRBV7-6	TRBJ1-5	TGTGCCAGCAGCTGGAAGGCCAATCAGCCCCAGCATTTT	CASSWKANQPQHF
.	once	TRBV11-2	TRBJ1-1	TGTGCCAGCAGCTCCCCGGGGAACACTGAAGCTTTCTTT	CASSSPGNTEAFF
.	.	TRBV30	TRBJ1-2	TGTGCCTGGAGTGCAAGGGCCAGGGATAACTATGGCTACACCTTC	CAWSARARDNYGYTF
TRBD2	.	TRBV15	TRBJ2-3	TGTGCCACCAGCAGAGATCCCAGCGGGAGTGGTGATACGCAGTATTTT	CATSRDPSGSGDTQYF
TRBD2	.	TRBV10-1	TRBJ2-3	TGCGCCAGCAGCGCCGGACTAGCGGGAGAGAGGGATACGCAGTATTTT	CASSAGLAGERDTQYF
.	.	TRBV4-3	TRBJ2-1	TGCGCCAGCAGCCAAGATACAGGGATGAATGAGCAGTTCTTC	CASSQDTGMNEQFF
.	.	TRBV4-1	TRBJ1-1	TGCGCCAGCAGCCACTTTTTACCGAACACTGAAGCTTTCTTT	CASSHFLPNTEAFF
.	.	TRBV5-6	TRBJ2-7	TGTGCCAGCAGCCGACGGCTGACAGGTGTCTCCTACGAGCAGTACTTC	CASSRRLTGVSYEQYF
TRBD1	.	TRBV30	TRBJ1-2	TGTGCCTGGAGGGCCGGGACAGGGGGCAACTATGGCTACACCTTC	CAWRAGTGGNYGYTF
.	once	TRBV7-3	TRBJ2-3	TGTGCCAGCAGCGGGAACCTAGGCACAGATACGCAGTATTTT	CASSGNLGTDTQYF
TRBD1	.	TRBV6-1	TRBJ2-1	TGTGCCACCGAAAGGTCGGGACAGGGGTACAATGAGCAGTTCTTC	CATERSGQGYNEQFF
TRBD1	.	TRBV11-2	TRBJ1-4	TGTGCCAGCAGCTTACGGACAGGGACGCCTAATGAAAAACTGTTTTTT	CASSLRTGTPNEKLFF
.	.	TRBV5-6	TRBJ2-5	TGTGCCAGCAGCTTTAGGTCGGAGACCCAGTACTTC	CASSFRSETQYF
.	.	TRBV2	TRBJ1-2	TGTGCCAGCAGTGAGGGGGCGGACTATGGCTACACCTTC	CASSEGADYGYTF
.	.	TRBV7-2	TRBJ2-6	TGTGCCAGCACATCAGGCTCCGGGGCCAACGTCCTGACTTTC	CASTSGSGANVLTF
.	few	TRBV5-1	TRBJ1-6	TGCGCCAGCAGCTCAGGGCCCTCCCGGGGTAATTCACCCCTCCACTTT	CASSSGPSRGNSPLHF
.	.	TRBV7-3	TRBJ2-3	TGTGCCAGCAGTTCTGTCGGTGATACGCAGTATTTT	CASSSVGDTQYF
.	few	TRBV7-9	TRBJ1-2	TGTGCCAGCAGCCGCCTTGGCTACACCTTC	CASSRLGYTF
.	.	TRBV5-6	TRBJ2-7	TGTGCCAGCAGCACCAGGGACTTCACCTACGAGCAGTACTTC	CASSTRDFTYEQYF
.	.	TRBV18	TRBJ1-4	TGTGCCAGCTCACCAGAAAAAGAAAAACTGTTTTTT	CASSPEKEKLFF
TRBD1	few	TRBV28	TRBJ1-2	TGTGCCAGCAGGGAAACAGGGGGCAGCACTAACTATGGCTACACCTTC	CASRETGGSTNYGYTF
TRBD2	.	TRBV7-2	TRBJ2-1	TGTGCCAGCAGCTTAGTCGGGACTAGCGGACTCTCCTACAATGAGCAGTTCTTC	CASSLVGTSGLSYNEQFF